The 13 T cell receptor beta chains below were found in one sample sequenced in a study of OX40 agonist ivuxolimab in advanced cancers. Generated by immunoSEQ multiplex PCR, the TCRdb table keeps only in-frame clones and is missing some. The sample has 20,000 to 25,000 clones, about nine tenths seen once; the top ten hold 21%. Material: CD4+ or CD8+ T cells sorted from blood, obtained in a trial of the OX40 agonist ivuxolimab. These receptors were collected from an adult with an advanced solid tumor such as melanoma, head and neck, liver or kidney cancer.

The chain carries TRBV6-6 and TRBJ2-3, with D unclear. Germline loops: CDR1 MNHNY, CDR2 SVGAGI (reference sequence). The CDR3 is 12 amino acids. The V end lost 2 bases, the J end lost 3 bases, and 3 bases lay between the germline ends. The CDR3 loop is CASSYGTDTQYF. In nucleotides, the CDR3 is TGTGCCAGCAGTTACGGTACAGATACGCAGTATTTT.

The V call is TRBV4-1, the J call TRBJ2-2; D is unresolved. V was pared by 3 bases and J by 1 base, with 18 bases between. From germline, CDR1 is MGHRA and CDR2 YSYEKL. The CDR3 is 18 residues long. CDR3 in DNA: TGCGCCAGCAGCCATCCAATAGGCAAGGTGATGAACACCGGGGAGCTGTTTTTT. This translates into CASSHPIGKVMNTGELFF.

This clone appeared a few times. The CDR3 DNA reads TGTGCCACCAGCAGAGCCGGAGGGGAGACCCAGTACTTC. The encoded protein is CATSRAGGETQYF. This chain uses TRBV15 with TRBJ2-5, with D perhaps matching TRBD2 (6 bases). There are 13 residues in the CDR3. V lost 1 base and J lost 5, with 8 bases in between. Germline V CDR1 and CDR2: LNHNV, YYDKDF (reference sequence).

This chain links TRBV6-5 with TRBJ1-5, with 7 bases aligning to TRBD1. CDR1 MNHEY and CDR2 SVGAGI come from the germline V gene. This CDR3 comprises 14 residues. Germline trimming cut 2 bases from V and 7 bases from J; bases unmatched to any gene: 5. CDR3 residues: CASSYGTDRQPQHF. CDR3 in DNA: TGTGCCAGCAGTTACGGGACAGACAGGCAGCCCCAGCATTTT.

This clone came up once. CDR3: CAWSWTYEQYF. Here the CDR3 DNA reads TGTGCCTGGAGTTGGACCTACGAGCAGTACTTC. This rearrangement joins TRBV30 to TRBJ2-7; no clear D gene. CDR1 is GTSNPN, CDR2 SVGIG, per germline (reference sequence). The V and J ends lost 2 bases and 2 bases respectively, with 4 bases between them. This CDR3 comprises 11 residues.

The gene calls are TRBV7-2 and TRBJ2-1, with 8 bases aligning to TRBD2. J lost 2 bases, V lost 1 base, and 4 bases had no gene match. The CDR3 spans 16 residues. Germline-derived CDR1 and CDR2 are SGHTA and FQGNSA. The CDR3 DNA is TGTGCCAGCAGCTTAGGTCGGGAGGGCCCCTACAATGAGCAGTTCTTC. This encodes CASSLGREGPYNEQFF.

This chain joins TRBV7-8 and TRBJ2-5, with 14 bases that match TRBD2. The CDR3 totals 20 residues. J gave up 3 bases and V 0 bases, and 12 bases lay outside the gene matches. Germline V CDR1 and CDR2: SGHVS, FQNEAQ. The CDR3 here is CASSLANRGTSGGEEETQYF. DNA for the CDR3: TGTGCCAGCAGCTTAGCGAATCGGGGGACTAGCGGGGGAGAAGAAGAGACCCAGTACTTC. Filled out from reference TRBV7-8 and TRBJ2-5, the complete variable domain reads GAGVSQSPRYKVAKRGQDVALRCDPISGHVSLFWYQQALGQGPEFLTYFQNEAQLDKSGLPSDRFFAERPEGSVSTLKIQRTQQEDSAVYLCASSLANRGTSGGEEETQYFGPGTRLLVL.

This clone has more than one count but fewer than ten. This chain connects TRBV10-2 to TRBJ2-1; 13 nucleotides align to TRBD2. Germline V gene sequence: CDR1 WSHSY, CDR2 SAAADI. V was clipped by 2 bases and J by 4 bases; unmatched bases: 11. The CDR3 loop spans 19 amino acids. The CDR3: CASSELTSGRAAGYNEQFF. For the CDR3, the DNA is TGCGCCAGCAGTGAGCTTACTAGCGGGAGGGCCGCGGGGTACAATGAGCAGTTCTTC.

The rearrangement links TRBV28 to TRBJ1-2; possibly TRBD1 for D (5 bases). CDR3 length: 12 residues. Per the germline V gene, CDR1 is MDHEN and CDR2 is SYDVKM. V shed 8 bases and J shed 6 bases, with 13 bases lying between them. This CDR3 reads CASYNQGHGYTF. Here the CDR3 DNA reads TGTGCCAGCTACAATCAGGGACATGGCTACACCTTC.

This sequence joins TRBV7-3 and TRBJ2-5, with a possible D match to TRBD1 (6 bases). Looked up from germline, CDR1 is SGHTA and CDR2 is FQGTGA. Trimming stripped 0 bases from V and 4 bases from J, with 12 bases between. This CDR3 spans 15 amino acids. This CDR3 reads CASSLTGTQGETQYF. The CDR3 DNA reads TGTGCCAGCAGCTTAACGGGGACACAGGGAGAGACCCAGTACTTC.

V gene TRBV2 combines with J gene TRBJ2-3; D not resolved. Germline CDR1 is SNHLY and CDR2 is FYNNEI. The CDR3 has 15 amino acids. V was cut by 4 bases and J by 6 bases, with 17 bases left in between. This CDR3 is CASSVSVGFVDTQYF. The DNA for the CDR3 is TGTGCCAGCAGTGTGAGCGTCGGATTCGTCGATACGCAGTATTTT.

The CDR3 DNA sequence: TGCAGCGTCCTGGACCTGAACACTGAAGCTTTCTTT. Amino acid sequence: CSVLDLNTEAFF. J is TRBJ1-1 and V is TRBV29-1; D is unclear. The V end was cut by 6 bases, the J end by 0 bases, with 8 bases between. The CDR3 length is 12 residues. Germline CDR1 and CDR2: SQVTM and ANQGSEA.

The chain joins TRBV7-9 to TRBJ1-2; D is undetermined. This CDR3 region has 14 residues. The germline V gene has CDR1 SEHNR and CDR2 FQNEAQ (reference sequence). The ends were cut back, 2 bases at V and 2 bases at J, with 9 bases in the middle. The CDR3 DNA sequence: TGTGCCAGCAGCTTAAGGTCAGACAACTATGGCTACACCTTC. It encodes CASSLRSDNYGYTF.